This TCR beta chain emerged from a study of cytomegalovirus exposure and HLA in healthy donors (dated by TCRdb to 2016 to 2017). Turning to the overall study: An earlier analysis of some 600 of the donors reported 276 Gb of sequence data and 95 million to 120 million unique TCR beta sequences obtained from about 200 million T cells. Genome-wide SNP genotypes for about 65% of the 666 donors were used in a later genetic analysis, which treated that subset as a discovery cohort. An earlier analysis of 587 of the donors applied high-throughput TCR beta sequencing to assess whether each TCR beta V gene segment acted as functional or pseudogenic. Donor age, sex, ethnicity and CMV serostatus were collected together with the repertoire data. The number of donors typed differed by locus, with roughly 620-640 for A, B, C, DRB1 and DQB1, over 500 for DQA1, 600 to 610 for DPA1, and some 450 for DPB1. Among about 360 genotyped donors of the cohort, an average of about 240,000 unique TCR beta nucleotide sequences were sequenced per donor, about a sixth of them non-productive. The later analysis used no new phenotypic data to find candidate immune exposures, relying instead on TCR beta sequences and their occurrence across donors. Every discovery cohort repertoire had been produced on one sequencing platform. Roughly five DR-DQ haplotypes were handled as single units for association and clustering, since linkage in the cohort was strong. To study patterns of TCR occurrence, a later analysis re-analyzed previously published TCR beta repertoires from around 700 donors and added high-resolution HLA genotyping. The study was designed to test whether signatures of past pathogen exposure could be identified by cataloging public T cell receptors. To predict cytomegalovirus infection status, the study combined high-throughput TCR immunosequencing, statistical association of individual TCRs with disease status, and machine learning. The study profiled the T cell repertoires of 500 to 800 subjects by immunosequencing and related them to cytomegalovirus serostatus. Among the roughly 410 genotyped donors, around 81% belonged to the genetic ancestry cluster associated with self-reported Caucasian donors. Approximately 300 gigabases of sequencing data and around 80 million unique TCR sequences made up an early release that covered 500 to 700 HLA-typed donors. Besides the first cohort of 666 subjects, a separate validation cohort made up of some 110 different subjects was used. HLA typing covered class I and class II loci at four-digit resolution. Results and caveats for the whole study, not just this receptor: In a later analysis, most CMV-associated TCR beta chains were found to appear HLA-restricted, with HLA associations seemingly driven largely by CMV exposure. Linkage disequilibrium might explain the correlated functional status among segregating V segments, but an unknown experimental factor could not be excluded. About 17 rarely observed V segments, including chromosome 9 orphons, were excluded from the earlier analysis of some 590 of the donors because counts were too low. According to the authors, the approach could potentially be generalized to other disease states and immunological phenotypes. Most TCR sequences were seen in very few donors, while some public TCRs were found in many individuals. A further reported finding was that TCR beta sequences accurately predicted the HLA-A and HLA-B alleles for most subjects in the first cohort. The only immune exposure information available for the cohort was CMV serostatus. According to a later analysis, TCR association rates differed among HLA loci, with DRB1 alleles showing the most associated TCRs and HLA-C alleles showing the fewest. An earlier analysis of 587 of the donors showed that most TCR beta V segments appeared in productive rearrangements either about 87% or about 30% of the time, which broadly matched IMGT annotations. A later analysis found that HLA-associated TCR beta chains were more clonally expanded and had lower generation probabilities than equally common non-associated chains. Presence/absence analyses assumed roughly uniform sequencing depth across donors, an assumption that may not hold. Because HLA typing was missing for some donors at each locus, association tests included only the typed subset. A later analysis associated about 17,000 TCR beta sequences with specific HLA alleles at a false discovery rate of 0.05. When HLA alleles, especially DR and DQ, strongly co-occurred, TCR associations were difficult to assign to individual alleles. In a later genetic analysis, fewer N-insertions in productive TCRs were reported among donors in an Asian-associated ancestry cluster than the approximately 630-donor mean. The classifier was reported to diagnose cytomegalovirus status with high specificity and sensitivity in both the original cohort and the validation cohort. According to a later analysis, parvovirus B19, influenza, CMV and Epstein-Barr virus appeared linked to several top co-occurrence clusters. The study gave a list of some 150 TCR beta chains associated with cytomegalovirus. Only TCR beta chains were sequenced in this cohort, and the absence of alpha or paired-chain data limited detectable features. V-gene and J-gene trimming of TCR beta chains was associated with a missense DCLRE1C variant in a later genetic analysis, and the association was replicated in an independent cohort. In vitro tests confirmed that a few of the cytomegalovirus-associated TCR beta chains recognize cytomegalovirus antigens. A cluster of highly shared sequence variants was judged likely to represent a technical artifact of the sequencing pipeline.

Libraries came from the immunoSEQ multiplex PCR assay. The multiplex PCR relied on a mix of 60 forward primers for TCR Vbeta segments and 13 reverse primers for TCR Jbeta segments. Amplification of the CDR3 region of rearranged TCR beta genes was performed with a multiplex PCR assay on genomic DNA. The amplified TCR beta libraries were sequenced on the Illumina HiSeq System as 87-base-pair reads. As for how the authors treated the data: Across the roughly 640 repertoires, a later analysis counted 80 million or so unique TCR beta chains, 8.5 million to 12 million of which were shared by at least two donors. Raw reads were error-corrected and collapsed into unique sequences by a nearest-neighbor algorithm in which closely related sequences were merged to remove PCR and sequencing errors. CDR3 sequences were aligned to IMGT reference sequences to assign V, D and J gene segments. For a sequence to be retained, a match of at least six nucleotides to both a V gene segment and a J gene segment was required. Rearrangements were classified as productive when the CDR3 lacked stop codons and remained in frame with V and J, and all other rearrangements were classified as non-productive. Following IMGT convention, CDR3 was defined as the stretch from the second conserved V-encoded cysteine to the conserved J-encoded phenylalanine. Sequences without an unambiguous match to a single V gene segment were excluded from the earlier analysis of a few hundred of the donors. An earlier analysis of 587 of the donors classified V segments as functional when productive rearrangements were above 56.7% and as segregating when the standard deviation between donors was above 5%. A statistical classification framework was built to diagnose cytomegalovirus status from the catalog of TCR beta chain sequences. In a later analysis, V and J genes were assigned by comparing TCR nucleotide sequences against IMGT/GENE-DB human TR gene sequences. The TCRdist pipeline was used in a later analysis to assign CDR3 sequences and most-parsimonious VDJ recombination scenarios. In a later analysis, each TCR beta chain was defined by its CDR3 amino acid sequence together with its V-gene family, and reads without a unique V-gene family were excluded. In a later analysis, 450 to 600 highly shared, low-generation-probability nucleotide sequences were removed to address suspected cross-contamination and a sequencing artifact. In a later analysis, a clonal expansion index was calculated for each public chain from normalized within-repertoire ranks of inferred template counts. A later analysis computed generation probabilities with a VDJ recombination model fitted to out-of-frame rearrangements, and checked the results against IGoR. Hypergeometric tests were used in a later analysis to score TCR-TCR, TCR-HLA and TCR-CMV co-occurrence, with a repertoire-size bias correction applied to the TCR pairs. To estimate false discovery rates, a later analysis permuted the HLA or CMV assignments 20 times. In a later analysis, co-occurring TCRs were grouped with DBSCAN, and TCRdist sequence similarity was added when clustering was performed within HLA-allele-positive subsets. For co-occurrence clustering, repertoires with fewer than 30,000 or more than 120,000 public chains were excluded, along with five repertoires with anomalous nucleotide sharing. As stored in TCRdb, this immuneACCESS dataset retains in-frame rearrangements with V and J assigned. A fraction of the clones does not appear; measured against another copy, unresolved V genes explain less than half of the discrepancy, and the remainder lacks a known reason. V and J calls and clone size are given by that table; D and trimming were obtained from the DNA. The sample has about 130,000 clones on record, roughly 85% of them singletons. Of the sample, 1.5% falls within the top ten clones.

This clone has just one count. No antigen is known for it. No base qualities exist here, and no much larger clone lies one base off it. The cohort consisted of 650 to 700 healthy bone marrow donors. At the time of sampling, every cohort member was nominally healthy, though immune exposures that went unrecorded were likely present. The donor tested CMV seronegative and was one of the 352 seronegative cohort members. Every donor gave a peripheral blood sample, and the peripheral blood mononuclear cells from that sample were used for TCR beta sequencing. Genomic DNA extraction from the blood cell samples was performed with the Qiagen DNeasy Blood Extraction Kit. This receptor was identified in a man aged 40-49 years in good health and CMV-seronegative. Sequenced: PBMCs.

At the DNA level, the sequence is TGTGCCAGCTCCGTTACAGAGGGCTACGAGCAGTACTTC. It translates to CASSVTEGYEQYF. The chain was built from TRBV27 and TRBJ2-7; a weak D assignment points to TRBD2 (5 bases agree). V drops 8 bases and J drops 3 bases, leaving 14 bases in between. The CDR3 measures 13 amino acids from cysteine to phenylalanine. Only CDR3 DNA is held: 39 bases, read in frame from base 1. The germline V gene encodes CDR1 MNHEY and CDR2 SMNVEV (reference sequence).